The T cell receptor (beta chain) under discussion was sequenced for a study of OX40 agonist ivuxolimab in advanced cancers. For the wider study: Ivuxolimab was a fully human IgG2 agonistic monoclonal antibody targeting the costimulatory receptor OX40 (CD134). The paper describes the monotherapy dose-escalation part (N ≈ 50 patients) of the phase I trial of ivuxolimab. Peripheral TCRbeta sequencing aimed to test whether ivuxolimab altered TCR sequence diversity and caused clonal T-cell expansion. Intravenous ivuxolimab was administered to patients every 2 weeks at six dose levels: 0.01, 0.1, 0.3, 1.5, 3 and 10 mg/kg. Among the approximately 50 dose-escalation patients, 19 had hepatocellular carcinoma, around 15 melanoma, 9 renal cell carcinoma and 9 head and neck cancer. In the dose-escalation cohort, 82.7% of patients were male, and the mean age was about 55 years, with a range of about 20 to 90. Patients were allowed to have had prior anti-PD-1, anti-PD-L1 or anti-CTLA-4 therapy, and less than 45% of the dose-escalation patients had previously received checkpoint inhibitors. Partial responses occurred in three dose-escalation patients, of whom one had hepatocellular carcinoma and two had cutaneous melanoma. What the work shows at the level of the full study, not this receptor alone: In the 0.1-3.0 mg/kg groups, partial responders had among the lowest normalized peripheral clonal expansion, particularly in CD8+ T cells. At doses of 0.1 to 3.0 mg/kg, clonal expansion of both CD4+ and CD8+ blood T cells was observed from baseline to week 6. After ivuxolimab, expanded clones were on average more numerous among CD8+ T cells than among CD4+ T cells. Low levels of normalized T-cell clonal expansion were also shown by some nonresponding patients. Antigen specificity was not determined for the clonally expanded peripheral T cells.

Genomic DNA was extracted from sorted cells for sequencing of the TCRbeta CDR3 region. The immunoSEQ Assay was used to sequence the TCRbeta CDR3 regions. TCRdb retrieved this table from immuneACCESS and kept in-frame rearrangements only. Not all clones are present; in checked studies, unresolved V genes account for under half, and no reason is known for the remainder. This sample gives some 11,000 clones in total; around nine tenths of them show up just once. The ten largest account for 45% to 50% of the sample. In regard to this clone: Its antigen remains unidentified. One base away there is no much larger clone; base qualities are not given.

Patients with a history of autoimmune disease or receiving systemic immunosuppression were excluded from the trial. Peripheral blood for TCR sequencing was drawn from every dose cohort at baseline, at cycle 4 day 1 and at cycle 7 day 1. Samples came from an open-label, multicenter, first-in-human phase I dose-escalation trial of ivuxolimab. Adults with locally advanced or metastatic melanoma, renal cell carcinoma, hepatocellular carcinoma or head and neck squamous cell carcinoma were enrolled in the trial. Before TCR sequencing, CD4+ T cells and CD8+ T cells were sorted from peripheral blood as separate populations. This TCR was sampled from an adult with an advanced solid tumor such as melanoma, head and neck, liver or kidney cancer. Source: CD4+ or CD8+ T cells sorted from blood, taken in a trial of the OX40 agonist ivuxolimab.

The nucleotide sequence is given as TGTGCCAGCAGGGACGGCAACACCGGGGAGCTGTTTTTT. The encoded protein is CASRDGNTGELFF. The V and J genes are TRBV11-2 and TRBJ2-2; no D gene is confidently identified. The CDR1 and CDR2 encoded by the germline V gene are SGHAT and FQNNGV. Its CDR3 holds 13 amino acids, cysteine through phenylalanine. Only the CDR3 region is kept as DNA, spanning 39 bases read in frame from base 1. Deletion took 6 bases off V and 2 bases off J, with a span of 7 bases between the germline ends.